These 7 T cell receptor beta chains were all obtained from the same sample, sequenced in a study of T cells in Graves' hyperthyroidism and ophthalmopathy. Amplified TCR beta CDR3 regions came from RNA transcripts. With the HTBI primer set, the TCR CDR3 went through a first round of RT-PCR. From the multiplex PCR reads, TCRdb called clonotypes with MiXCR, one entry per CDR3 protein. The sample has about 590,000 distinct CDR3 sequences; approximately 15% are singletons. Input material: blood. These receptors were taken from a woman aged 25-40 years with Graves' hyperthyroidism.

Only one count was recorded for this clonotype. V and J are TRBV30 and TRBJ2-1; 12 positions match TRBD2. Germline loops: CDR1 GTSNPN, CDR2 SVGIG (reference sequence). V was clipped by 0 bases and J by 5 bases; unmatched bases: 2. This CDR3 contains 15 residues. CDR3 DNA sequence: TGTGCCTGGAGTGTATGGACTAGCGGGAACAATGAGCAGTTCTTC. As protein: CAWSVWTSGNNEQFF.

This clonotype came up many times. For the CDR3, the DNA is TGTGCCAGCAGTTACCCTGGTACTTACGACGGCCCAACTAATGAAAAACTGTTTTTT. Translated, it gives CASSYPGTYDGPTNEKLFF. V and J are TRBV6-2 or TRBV6-3 and TRBJ1-4; D uncertain. Trimming shortened V by 2 bases and J by 0 bases, and 19 bases separated the two germline ends. CDR3 length: 19 residues. Germline lookup yields CDR1 MNHEY and CDR2 SVGEGT.

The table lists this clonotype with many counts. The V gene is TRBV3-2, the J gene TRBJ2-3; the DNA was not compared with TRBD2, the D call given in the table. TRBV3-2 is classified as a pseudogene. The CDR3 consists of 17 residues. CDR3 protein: CASSQVLLAGTTDTQYF. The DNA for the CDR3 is TGTGCCAGCAGCCAAGTCCTCCTAGCGGGCACCACAGATACGCAGTATTTT.

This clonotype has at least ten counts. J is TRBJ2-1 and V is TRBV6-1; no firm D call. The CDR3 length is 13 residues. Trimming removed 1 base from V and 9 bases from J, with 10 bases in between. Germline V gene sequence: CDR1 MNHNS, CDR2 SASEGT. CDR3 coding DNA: TGTGCCAGCAGTGAAGTATGGTGGAGTGAGCAGTTCTTC. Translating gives CASSEVWWSEQFF.

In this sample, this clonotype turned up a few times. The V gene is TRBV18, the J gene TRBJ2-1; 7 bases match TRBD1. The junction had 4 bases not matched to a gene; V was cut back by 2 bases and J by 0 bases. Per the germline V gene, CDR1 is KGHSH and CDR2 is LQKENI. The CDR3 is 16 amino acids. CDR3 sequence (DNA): TGTGCCAGCTCACCAGCCAGACAGGGCTCCTACAATGAGCAGTTCTTC. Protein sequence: CASSPARQGSYNEQFF.

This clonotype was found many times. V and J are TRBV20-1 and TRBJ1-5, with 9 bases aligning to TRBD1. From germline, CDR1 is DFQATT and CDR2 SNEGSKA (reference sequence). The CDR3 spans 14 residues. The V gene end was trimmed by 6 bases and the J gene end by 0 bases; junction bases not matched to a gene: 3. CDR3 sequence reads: CSASGQGSNQPQHF. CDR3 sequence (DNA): TGCAGTGCCTCGGGACAGGGTAGCAATCAGCCCCAGCATTTT.

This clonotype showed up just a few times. The CDR3 here is CASSRREGTGELFF. CDR3 nucleotides: TGTGCCAGCAGCCGCCGGGAGGGGACCGGGGAGCTGTTTTTT. The V call is TRBV9, the J call TRBJ2-2; 8 nucleotides match TRBD2. From germline, CDR1 is SGDLS and CDR2 YYNGEE. Trimming at V came to 4 bases and at J to 5 bases, leaving 4 bases not matched to a gene. This CDR3 is 14 amino acids long.